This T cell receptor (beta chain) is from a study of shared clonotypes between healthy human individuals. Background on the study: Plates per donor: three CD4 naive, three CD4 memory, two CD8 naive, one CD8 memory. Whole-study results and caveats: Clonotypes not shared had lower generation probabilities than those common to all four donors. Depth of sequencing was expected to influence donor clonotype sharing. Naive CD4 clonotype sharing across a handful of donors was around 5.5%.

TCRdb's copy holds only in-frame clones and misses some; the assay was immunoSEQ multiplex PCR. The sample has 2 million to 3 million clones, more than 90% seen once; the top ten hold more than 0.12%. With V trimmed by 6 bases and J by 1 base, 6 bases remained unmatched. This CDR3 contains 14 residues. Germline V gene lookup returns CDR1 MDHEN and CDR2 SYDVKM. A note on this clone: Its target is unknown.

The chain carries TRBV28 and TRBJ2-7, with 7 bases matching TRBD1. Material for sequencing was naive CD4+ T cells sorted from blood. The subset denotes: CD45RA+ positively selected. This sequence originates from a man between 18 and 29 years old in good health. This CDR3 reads CASSSRQGSYEQYF. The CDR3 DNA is TGTGCCAGCAGCTCTAGACAGGGTTCCTACGAGCAGTACTTC.